This passage covers 4 T cell receptor beta chains from one sample sequenced in a study of CD8+CD57+ T cells in acquired aplastic anemia (dated by TCRdb to between 2018 and 2020). These reads were obtained on an Illumina HiSeq 2000. Genomic DNA served as template for TCR beta VDJ combination and CDR3 sequence profiling. TCRdb took the public reads, trimmed them with fastp at Q25, ran MiXCR for clone calling and kept in-frame beta chains. Entries that share a CDR3 protein sequence are merged under the most common genes and DNA. For this sample the table gives about 180,000 distinct CDR3 sequences, of which about half were detected only once. Over 10% of the sample belongs to the ten largest clones. Patients chosen for sequencing had shown expansion of CD8+CD57+ cells by flow cytometry. The sample comprised sorted CD4+, CD8+, or CD8+CD57+ T cells (not recorded which) from PBMCs. These receptors all come from a human donor with aplastic anemia.

The sample holds a few counts of this clonotype. With a much larger clone just one base away, this may be a read error. The V call is TRBV9, the J call TRBJ1-4; no reliable D call. Germline CDR1 reads SGDLS; CDR2 reads YYNGEE. CDR3 length: 15 residues. Trimming shortened V by 3 bases and J by 5 bases, and 14 bases separated the two germline ends. The CDR3 bases are TGTGCCAGCAGCGCACAAGGACTGGAGAATGAAAAACTGTTTTTT. Protein: CASSAQGLENEKLFF.

This clonotype has just a few counts. The chain combines TRBV24-1 with TRBJ1-1; weak D call: TRBD1 (5 bases). Germline lookup yields CDR1 KGHDR and CDR2 SFDVKD. The CDR3 covers 13 residues. The V end was cut by 6 bases, the J end by 0 bases, with 7 bases between. The chain's CDR3 is CATSWGLNTEAFF. The CDR3 DNA reads TGTGCCACCAGTTGGGGCCTGAACACTGAAGCTTTCTTT.

This clonotype was picked up many times. The gene calls are TRBV6-1 and TRBJ1-1, with D unresolved. The CDR3 extends over 12 amino acids. Trimming removed 5 bases at V and 1 base at J, with 5 bases between. Germline V gives CDR1 MNHNS, CDR2 SASEGT. CDR3 bases: TGTGCCAGCAGTCCCCCGAACACTGAAGCTTTCTTT. The encoded protein is CASSPPNTEAFF.

V usage is TRBV5-1 and J usage is TRBJ2-5; 10 nucleotides agree with TRBD2. The V gene's germline CDR1 is SGHRS and CDR2 YFSETQ. After removal of 4 bases from V and 3 bases from J, the junction contained 3 bases not matched to a gene. CDR3 length: 14 amino acids. CDR3 bases: TGCGCCAGCAGCCAAAGCGGGGGGGAAGAGACCCAGTACTTC. Its protein product is CASSQSGGEETQYF.